These T cell receptor beta chains were read from a single sample in a study of blood T cell repertoires in COVID-19. TCRdb's copy holds only in-frame clones and misses some; the assay was immunoSEQ multiplex PCR. The table includes more than 250,000 clones, about nine tenths detected once. Sequenced sample: peripheral blood. The receptors derive from a woman in her fifties or sixties with COVID-19, enrolled during active disease. CDR3s include the opening cysteine and the closing phenylalanine or tryptophan. D genes are given only for firm matches.

D,V,J,CDR3,DNA
TRBD1,TRBV19,TRBJ1-1,CASSRGQGDTEAFF,TGTGCCAGTAGTAGGGGACAGGGAGACACTGAAGCTTTCTTT
.,TRBV27,TRBJ1-5,CASSWRREQPQHF,TGTGCCAGCAGTTGGAGGAGAGAGCAGCCCCAGCATTTT
.,TRBV11-3,TRBJ1-3,CASSSRSGNTIYF,TGTGCCAGCAGCTCCCGTTCCGGAAACACCATATATTTT
.,TRBV27,TRBJ1-1,CASLGLRPGTEAFF,TGTGCCAGCTTGGGGCTAAGACCAGGGACAGAAGCTTTCTTT
TRBD2,TRBV2,TRBJ2-5,CASSTSGGTETQYF,TGTGCCAGCAGCACCAGCGGGGGGACGGAGACCCAGTACTTC
.,TRBV3-1/TRBV3-2,TRBJ1-3,CASSQDSGSGNTIYF,TGTGCCAGCAGCCAAGACTCAGGGTCTGGAAACACCATATATTTT
TRBD2,TRBV5-1,TRBJ2-3,CASMSSGIVDTDTQYF,TGCGCCAGCATGTCTAGCGGAATCGTTGACACAGATACGCAGTATTTT
.,TRBV18,TRBJ1-1,CASSPPNRWNTEAFF,TGTGCCAGCTCACCACCGAACAGATGGAACACTGAAGCTTTCTTT
.,TRBV9,TRBJ1-3,CASSFSRRGEENTIYF,TGTGCCAGCAGCTTCTCCAGGAGAGGGGAGGAGAACACCATATATTTT
.,TRBV5-1,TRBJ2-7,CASSLGLDPYYEQYF,TGCGCCAGCAGCTTGGGGCTAGACCCTTACTACGAGCAGTACTTC
.,TRBV18,TRBJ1-3,CASSPERRNTIYF,TGTGCCAGCTCACCAGAGCGAAGAAACACCATATATTTT
TRBD2,TRBV11-2,TRBJ2-7,CASSPRRSSGSSYEQYF,TGTGCCAGCAGCCCTAGGAGGTCTAGCGGGAGCTCCTACGAGCAGTACTTC
.,TRBV10-3,TRBJ1-1,CAIGPPGTEAFF,TGTGCCATAGGACCGCCGGGGACTGAAGCTTTCTTT
TRBD2,TRBV5-4,TRBJ2-7,CASSLSGTSSYEQYF,TGTGCCAGCAGCTTGAGCGGGACGAGCTCCTACGAGCAGTACTTC
.,TRBV4-1,TRBJ1-2,CASSQVGPTNYGYTF,TGCGCCAGCAGCCAAGTGGGGCCTACTAACTATGGCTACACCTTC